This T cell receptor beta chain was recorded in a study of tumor-infiltrating lymphocytes in primary liver carcinoma. Study overall: Samples produced roughly 3.65 to 8 million productive TCRbeta reads, comparable across tissue types.

Turning to this clonotype: The junction departs from the called germline gene at one end, perhaps through a read error.

TCR beta cDNA was made from 400 to 500 ng total RNA with a constant-region primer. Researchers made the TCR beta libraries by running three nested multiplex PCR rounds with slightly modified ARM-PCR. The two initial PCR rounds, ten to eleven cycles each, used TRBV1-TRBV30 forward and C-beta reverse primers. Each CDR3 protein is one row after TCRdb ran MiXCR on the multiplex PCR reads. The sample comprises approximately 100,000 distinct CDR3 sequences, 55% to 80% of which are singletons, and roughly 12% rests with the top ten. It was from approximately 22-30 mg of unsorted bulk tissue that RNA and DNA were co-extracted. Looked up from germline, CDR1 is SGHAT and CDR2 is FQNNGV. There are 17 residues in the CDR3.

The receptor comes from a woman aged 60 to 75 with primary liver carcinoma and hepatitis B virus infection. The specimen was liver tumor tissue from sampling region 2. Subset given: tumor region T2, inferior pole. The chain carries TRBV11-2 and TRBJ2-1; D is undetermined. The CDR3 nucleotides are TGTTCCAGCAGCTTTACCCCACTGAGGAGCCTCTACAATGAGCAGTTCTTC. Protein: CSSSFTPLRSLYNEQFF.